Following are 24 T cell receptor beta chains from one sample sequenced in a study of cytomegalovirus exposure and HLA in healthy donors. 13 Jbeta primers and 60 Vbeta primers were used for the PCR. Generated by immunoSEQ multiplex PCR, the TCRdb table keeps only in-frame clones and is missing some. The sample records some 140,000 clones, around 77% being singletons. Material for sequencing was PBMCs. Receptors were obtained from a woman aged 60-75 years in good health and CMV-seronegative.

This clone was observed a few times. One junction end does not reproduce the germline sequence, and a read error may be involved. This chain uses TRBV7-9 with TRBJ1-4; 10 bases are shared with TRBD1. The CDR3 covers 12 residues. CDR1 and CDR2 from the germline V gene are SEHNR and FQNEAQ (reference sequence). The CDR3 nucleotides are TGTTCCAGCAGCCCGAAGGACAGGGGGGCGTTTTTT. As protein: CSSSPKDRGAFF.

Written as DNA, the CDR3 is TGTGCCAGCAGCATAACAGGGGTAGGAGGCTACACCTTC. Its protein is CASSITGVGGYTF. The chain couples TRBV11-2 to TRBJ1-2; 7 positions agree with TRBD1. The CDR3 sequence is 13 residues long. Germline V CDR1 and CDR2: SGHAT, FQNNGV. The V segment lost 5 bases and the J segment 8 bases; nucleotides outside the gene matches: 8.

The J gene is TRBJ2-5, the V gene TRBV25-1; TRBD1 is a possible D gene (5 bases). The germline V gene has CDR1 MGHDK and CDR2 SYGVNS. There are 17 residues in the CDR3. V was pared by 7 bases and J by 6 bases, with 27 bases between. DNA of the CDR3: TGTGCCAGCAATCCTAAGAGTAGTACAGGAGATGGAAAGACCCAGTACTTC. Protein: CASNPKSSTGDGKTQYF.

The chain is built from TRBV5-6 and TRBJ2-6, with 7 bases matching TRBD2. In germline, CDR1 is SGHDT, CDR2 YYEEEE. Trimming took 0 bases from V and 5 from J; bases not matched to a gene: 8. The CDR3 runs 17 residues. This CDR3 reads CASSLGGGSARANVLTF. DNA of the CDR3: TGTGCCAGCAGCTTGGGGGGGGGATCGGCGAGGGCCAACGTCCTGACTTTC.

The CDR3 DNA is TGTGCCAGCAGCTTAAGTCGGGGGGGGAATACGGAGACCCAGTACTTC. The encoded protein is CASSLSRGGNTETQYF. The chain carries TRBV7-9 and TRBJ2-5, with 8 nucleotides matching TRBD2. CDR1 SEHNR and CDR2 FQNEAQ come from the germline V gene (reference sequence). The CDR3 is 16 residues long. Trimming removed 2 bases from V and 5 bases from J; junction bases left unmatched: 10.

This chain links TRBV5-8 with TRBJ1-2; 8 bases line up with TRBD1. Germline V gene data show CDR1 as SGHTS and CDR2 as YDEGEE. After removal of 4 bases from V and 4 bases from J, the junction contained 6 bases not matched to a gene. The length of the CDR3 is 14 residues. The CDR3 loop is CASSTDRAGYGYTF. CDR3 nucleotides: TGTGCCAGCAGCACGGACAGGGCAGGCTATGGCTACACCTTC.

This sequence joins TRBV9 and TRBJ1-2, with 8 positions matching TRBD1. Losses at the gene ends were 0 bases for V and 5 bases for J; bases not matched to a gene: 12. CDR3 length: 17 residues. The germline CDR1 and CDR2 sequences are SGDLS and YYNGEE. CDR3 protein: CASSVAPNGQGGYGYTF. DNA of the CDR3: TGTGCCAGCAGCGTAGCACCTAACGGACAGGGAGGGTATGGCTACACCTTC.

This clone was seen just once. The chain carries TRBV5-1 and TRBJ1-6; D gene unclear. V was trimmed by 0 bases and J by 7 bases, leaving 23 bases between them. The CDR3 length is 19 residues. The V gene's germline CDR1 is SGHRS and CDR2 YFSETQ. CDR3 coding DNA: TGCGCCAGCAGCTTGGCCCTGAGGCTTGGACTCGGACGAAATTCACCCCTCCACTTT. Translating it yields CASSLALRLGLGRNSPLHF.

The CDR3 here is CASSLGRDGHYEQYF. CDR3 sequence (DNA): TGTGCCAGCAGCTTAGGGCGGGACGGCCACTACGAGCAGTACTTC. V gene TRBV7-9 combines with J gene TRBJ2-7, with a possible D match to TRBD2 (6 bases). CDR3 length equals 15 residues. CDR1 and CDR2 from the germline V gene are SEHNR and FQNEAQ (reference sequence). The ends were cut back, 1 base at V and 3 bases at J, with 13 bases in the middle.

The V and J genes are TRBV7-3 and TRBJ1-3, with 8 bases fitting TRBD1. V was clipped by 4 bases and J by 8 bases; unmatched bases: 7. This CDR3 has 14 residues. Germline CDR1 is SGHTA and CDR2 is FQGTGA. The CDR3 sequence is CASSSGQGLDTIYF. CDR3 nucleotides: TGTGCCAGCAGCTCCGGACAGGGCCTAGACACCATATATTTT.

The chain uses TRBV30 and TRBJ2-7, with TRBD1 matching 7 bases. Trimming took 2 bases from V and 4 from J; bases not matched to a gene: 5. CDR3 length: 13 amino acids. The germline CDR1 and CDR2 sequences are GTSNPN and SVGIG (reference sequence). CDR3 sequence: CAWSNRGQYEQYF. For the CDR3, the DNA is TGTGCCTGGAGTAACAGGGGACAGTACGAGCAGTACTTC.

The chain couples TRBV7-9 to TRBJ1-1; D perhaps matches TRBD1 (5 bases). The CDR3 consists of 13 residues. The V end was cut by 6 bases, the J end by 5 bases, with 13 bases between. Germline CDR1 and CDR2: SEHNR and FQNEAQ (reference sequence). This CDR3 is CASSPDGGTEAFF. In DNA, the CDR3 is TGTGCCAGCAGTCCCGACGGGGGTACTGAAGCTTTCTTT.

The V and J genes are TRBV19 and TRBJ2-5; TRBD2 might be the D (7 bases). CDR1 and CDR2 from the germline V gene are LNHDA and SQIVND (reference sequence). This CDR3 region has 14 residues. Trimming took 7 bases from V and 4 from J, leaving 16 bases between them. DNA for the CDR3: TGTGCCAGTATGGGGAGGGGGGGCCGAGAGACCCAGTACTTC. It specifies CASMGRGGRETQYF.

The genes are TRBV28 and TRBJ1-2, with 7 bases fitting TRBD1. With 8 bases clipped from V and 5 bases from J, the junction kept 2 bases outside the gene matches. There are 11 residues in the CDR3. Per germline, CDR1 MDHEN and CDR2 SYDVKM. The CDR3 nucleotides read TGTGCCAGCCGGGACAGTTATGGCTACACCTTC. It encodes CASRDSYGYTF.

The CDR3 DNA follows: TGTGCCAGCAGTTTAAATTCCGAGCGAAGCTACACCTTC. It codes for CASSLNSERSYTF. This chain connects TRBV28 to TRBJ1-2; the D is unclear. The CDR3 runs to 13 residues. Germline lookup yields CDR1 MDHEN and CDR2 SYDVKM. The V gene lost 2 bases and the J gene lost 9 bases, with 13 bases spanning the gap.

The rearrangement links TRBV19 to TRBJ1-1; D not resolved. CDR1 is LNHDA, CDR2 SQIVND, per germline (reference sequence). Between the trimmed V and J ends, which lost 6 bases and 1 base, there was a span of 15 bases. The length of the CDR3 is 15 residues. CDR3 region: CASREGFFQNTEAFF. The CDR3, as DNA: TGTGCCAGTAGGGAGGGCTTTTTCCAGAACACTGAAGCTTTCTTT.

This chain connects TRBV10-1 to TRBJ2-7; 7 bases match TRBD1. The junction had 2 bases not matched to a gene; V was cut back by 3 bases and J by 6 bases. Germline lookup yields CDR1 WNHNN and CDR2 SYGVQD (reference sequence). The CDR3 runs to 12 residues. CDR3 coding DNA: TGCGCCAGCAGTGACAGGGGGTTCGAGCAGTACTTC. Translated, it gives CASSDRGFEQYF.

This clone occurred a few times. The genes are TRBV28 and TRBJ1-5; D perhaps matches TRBD1 (6 bases). The CDR3 covers 11 residues. CDR1 is MDHEN and CDR2 is SYDVKM in the germline V gene. The V gene lost 4 bases and the J gene lost 10 bases, with 8 bases spanning the gap. CDR3 sequence: CASSYRDPQHF. The DNA for the CDR3 is TGTGCCAGCAGTTACAGGGACCCCCAGCATTTT.

The chain combines TRBV2 with TRBJ1-2, with TRBD1 matching 9 bases. This CDR3 has 13 amino acids. Germline CDR1 and CDR2: SNHLY and FYNNEI. The V segment lost 10 bases and the J segment 3 bases; nucleotides outside the gene matches: 6. Here the CDR3 DNA reads TGTGCCACCCTCCGGACAGGGGACTATGGCTACACCTTC. It translates to CATLRTGDYGYTF.

This sequence joins TRBV7-2 and TRBJ1-4; D is possibly TRBD1 (6 bases). The germline gives CDR1 SGHTA, CDR2 FQGNSA. The CDR3 is 16 amino acids. The V end lost 3 bases, the J end lost 7 bases, and 18 bases lay between the germline ends. As DNA, the CDR3 is TGTGCCAGCAGCTTGCGCGGTACAGGGTTCCGTGAAAAACTGTTTTTT. Its translation is CASSLRGTGFREKLFF.

The V and J genes are TRBV6-5 and TRBJ2-1; 8 nucleotides align to TRBD1. V lost 0 bases and J lost 2; bases outside the gene matches: 3. The germline gives CDR1 MNHEY, CDR2 SVGAGI. This CDR3 is built from 16 residues. The CDR3 spells CASSYSRTGTYNEQFF. The CDR3 nucleotides are TGTGCCAGCAGTTACTCGAGGACAGGGACCTACAATGAGCAGTTCTTC.

This chain connects TRBV7-2 to TRBJ1-2, with 8 bases lining up with TRBD1. This CDR3 comprises 14 residues. Germline lookup yields CDR1 SGHTA and CDR2 FQGNSA. The ends lost 4 bases at V and 4 bases at J; junction bases unmatched: 5. This CDR3 reads CASSSPGQAYGYTF. The CDR3 DNA follows: TGTGCCAGCAGCTCCCCGGGACAGGCCTATGGCTACACCTTC.

Only a few counts were recorded for this clone. The V and J genes are TRBV5-8 and TRBJ1-5; 7 positions agree with TRBD1. This CDR3 has 17 amino acids. Germline-derived CDR1 and CDR2 are SGHTS and YDEGEE. With 4 bases clipped from V and 5 bases from J, the junction kept 15 bases outside the gene matches. The CDR3 protein is CASSLYNRGPGDQPQHF. Written as DNA, the CDR3 is TGTGCCAGCAGCCTCTATAATAGGGGGCCGGGGGATCAGCCCCAGCATTTT.

This chain joins TRBV6-1 and TRBJ2-7; D might be TRBD2 (5 bases). Per germline, CDR1 MNHNS and CDR2 SASEGT. With 8 bases removed from V and 4 bases from J, the gap between germline ends came to 15 bases. The CDR3 loop spans 13 amino acids. The CDR3 DNA sequence: TGTGCCAGCTCTACGCTCCCGGGATACGAGCAGTACTTC. Protein product: CASSTLPGYEQYF.